The present entry profiles one T cell receptor (beta chain) with its context. CDR3 length equals 16 residues. The ends were cut back, 0 bases at V and 5 bases at J, with 14 bases in the middle. CDR1 is ENHRY, CDR2 SYGVKD, per germline. This sample stems from a study of cytomegalovirus exposure and HLA in healthy donors. With 60 Vbeta and 13 Jbeta primers, the PCR was carried out. This table comes from immunoSEQ multiplex PCR, and its TCRdb copy is limited to in-frame clones, with some not included. The sample has 130,000 or so clones, roughly 82% seen once; the top ten hold around 3%. The TCR comes from a woman between 18 and 29 years old in good health and CMV-seropositive. The sequencing sample was made of PBMCs. The rearrangement links TRBV10-3 to TRBJ2-1; no firm D call. The DNA of the CDR3 is TGTGCCATCAGTGAGTCGAACATCCAACCCGACAATGAGCAGTTCTTC. Translated: CAISESNIQPDNEQFF.